The entry that follows covers one T cell receptor beta chain sequence. Sequencing was performed with immunoSEQ multiplex PCR; in TCRdb, only in-frame clones are kept and a portion is missing. The sample lists roughly 80,000 clones, about 82% seen once, with 15% to 20% in the top ten. V lost 6 bases, J lost 4 bases, and 6 bases stayed unmatched. This CDR3 has 14 residues. Per the germline V gene, CDR1 is LNHDA and CDR2 is SQIVND (reference sequence). These data originate in a study of blood T cell repertoires in COVID-19. Turning to the study itself: T cells, B-cell-depleted T cells, or PBMCs supplied cDNA or gDNA.

Sequencing was done on a sample of peripheral blood. The receptor was isolated from a woman between 55 and 75 years old with acute or convalescent COVID-19. The chain combines TRBV19 with TRBJ1-1; 9 bases are a match to TRBD1. In nucleotides, the CDR3 is TGTGCCAGTAGATTGGGACAGGGAGCCACTGAAGCTTTCTTT. It is translated as CASRLGQGATEAFF.